The 32 T cell receptor beta chains below come from one sample, sequenced in a study of blood T cell repertoires in COVID-19. Clones were read by immunoSEQ multiplex PCR, and TCRdb kept only the in-frame ones, dropping some. Of some 74,000 clones listed, roughly 84% are singletons. Sequencing input: peripheral blood. The receptor set was obtained from a middle-aged man with active COVID-19.

This chain links TRBV4-3 with TRBJ1-3; D is unclear. The V end lost 0 bases, the J end lost 4 bases, and 13 bases lay between the germline ends. CDR3 size: 16 residues. Germline V gene sequence: CDR1 LGHNA, CDR2 YSLEER. The CDR3: CASSQDPPGWGNTIYF. CDR3 bases: TGCGCCAGCAGCCAAGATCCCCCGGGGTGGGGAAACACCATATATTTT.

This clone has more than one count but fewer than ten. In nucleotides, the CDR3 is TGTGCCACCAGTGATTGGCGGGGAGGGACACAAGAGACCCAGTACTTC. Protein product: CATSDWRGGTQETQYF. The chain employs TRBV24-1 and TRBJ2-5; possible D gene TRBD2, 7 bases. Germline-derived CDR1 and CDR2 are KGHDR and SFDVKD. This CDR3 has 16 amino acids. V was clipped by 2 bases and J by 2 bases, with 14 bases between them.

This chain connects TRBV6-2 or TRBV6-3 to TRBJ2-2; 7 bases are shared with TRBD1. The CDR3 runs to 15 residues. Germline V gives CDR1 MNHEY, CDR2 SVGEGT. V lost 5 bases, J lost 2 bases, and 5 bases stayed unmatched. DNA for the CDR3: TGTGCCAGCAGTACAGGGGATTCAAACACCGGGGAGCTGTTTTTT. Translated: CASSTGDSNTGELFF.

The chain has TRBV4-1 and TRBJ2-3, with D perhaps matching TRBD1 (7 bases). Germline lookup yields CDR1 MGHRA and CDR2 YSYEKL. This CDR3 is 16 amino acids long. V was pared by 7 bases and J by 2 bases, with 19 bases between. The CDR3 DNA sequence: TGCGCCAGCACCTCCAGGGGGGCCCTTTCCACAGATACGCAGTATTTT. Protein: CASTSRGALSTDTQYF.

V usage is TRBV20-1 and J usage is TRBJ2-1; D not certain. Germline CDR1 and CDR2: DFQATT and SNEGSKA (reference sequence). Trimming removed 4 bases from V and 2 bases from J, with 3 bases in between. CDR3 length equals 11 residues. DNA of the CDR3: TGCAGTGCTACGGCCTACAATGAGCAGTTCTTC. Translating gives CSATAYNEQFF.

The V gene is TRBV4-1, the J gene TRBJ2-1; D perhaps matches TRBD1 (6 bases). The CDR3 spans 15 residues. In germline, CDR1 is MGHRA, CDR2 YSYEKL. V gave up 3 bases and J gave up 5 bases, with 14 bases separating them. CDR3 nucleotides: TGCGCCAGCAGCCAGGCCGGGACAACCAACAATGAGCAGTTCTTC. Translated: CASSQAGTTNNEQFF.

At least ten counts were recorded for this clone. This chain uses TRBV9 with TRBJ1-2; TRBD1 matches 10 bases. The CDR3 has 15 residues. V lost 5 bases, J lost 8 bases, and 12 bases stayed unmatched. The germline CDR1 and CDR2 sequences are SGDLS and YYNGEE. In DNA, the CDR3 is TGTGCCAGCAGTTTAATCGACAGGGGGCCAGGGGGCTACACCTTC. Its translation is CASSLIDRGPGGYTF. Variable domain in full (rest from reference TRBV9 and TRBJ1-2): DSGVTQTPKHLITATGQRVTLRCSPRSGDLSVYWYQQSLDQGLQFLIQYYNGEERAKGNILERFSAQQFPDLHSELNLSSLELGDSALYFCASSLIDRGPGGYTFGSGTRLTVV.

For this clone: The junction shows a germline mismatch at one end, possibly a read error. J is TRBJ2-7 and V is TRBV7-2; D remains unclear. Germline loops: CDR1 SGHTA, CDR2 FQGNSA. CDR3 size: 11 residues. CDR3 DNA sequence: TGTGCCAGCAGCTTCCTTCTGACGGTGGAGTTC. Protein: CASSFLLTVEF.

The CDR3 loop reads CASSARQGTSGNTIYF. The CDR3 DNA is TGTGCCAGCAGCGCCCGACAGGGAACCTCTGGAAACACCATATATTTT. The chain recombines TRBV9 with TRBJ1-3, with TRBD1 matching 7 bases. The J segment lost 0 bases and the V segment lost 3 bases, leaving 6 bases of the junction unmatched. Germline CDR1 SGDLS, CDR2 YYNGEE. This CDR3 comprises 16 residues.

The rearrangement links TRBV28 to TRBJ1-2, with TRBD1 identical over 11 bases. V gave up 2 bases and J gave up 4 bases; unmatched junction bases: 6. Germline V gives CDR1 MDHEN, CDR2 SYDVKM. This CDR3 region has 16 residues. CDR3 sequence (DNA): TGTGCCAGCAGTTTACCAAGGACAGGGGGCACCTATGGCTACACCTTC. As protein: CASSLPRTGGTYGYTF.

The chain joins TRBV11-2 to TRBJ2-3, with 11 bases lining up with TRBD2. Germline CDR1 is SGHAT and CDR2 is FQNNGV. The CDR3 consists of 15 residues. V shed 3 bases, J shed 5 bases, and the junction held 4 bases outside the gene matches. CDR3 nucleotide sequence: TGTGCCAGCAGCTTTAGCGGGAGGGCCGTAGATACGCAGTATTTT. This sequence encodes CASSFSGRAVDTQYF. Complete variable domain (other parts from reference TRBV11-2 and TRBJ2-3): EAGVAQSPRYKIIEKRQSVAFWCNPISGHATLYWYQQILGQGPKLLIQFQNNGVVDDSQLPKDRFSAERLKGVDSTLKIQPAKLEDSAVYLCASSFSGRAVDTQYFGPGTRLTVL.

J is TRBJ2-5 and V is TRBV2; D possibly corresponds to TRBD1 (6 bases). Germline assignment: CDR1 SNHLY and CDR2 FYNNEI. The V end was cut by 3 bases, the J end by 5 bases, with 16 bases between. This CDR3 has 15 amino acids. This CDR3 reads CASSDNRLGGETQYF. As DNA, the CDR3 is TGTGCCAGCAGTGACAACAGGCTAGGGGGTGAGACCCAGTACTTC.

The chain is built from TRBV10-3 and TRBJ1-1; 8 bases line up with TRBD1. This CDR3 has 12 amino acids. From germline, CDR1 is ENHRY and CDR2 SYGVKD. Trimming took 8 bases from V and 8 from J; bases not matched to a gene: 7. In DNA form, the CDR3 reads TGTGCCATCCGGGACAGGTTTTTCGAAGCTTTCTTT. This sequence encodes CAIRDRFFEAFF.

CDR3 nucleotides: TGTGCCAGCAGCGAGACTGAAGCTTTCTTT. The encoded protein is CASSETEAFF. The V call is TRBV11-2, the J call TRBJ1-1; unclear D gene. CDR1 and CDR2 from the germline V gene are SGHAT and FQNNGV. Trimming removed 5 bases at V and 5 bases at J, with 3 bases between. This CDR3 has 10 residues.

The rearrangement uses TRBV25-1 and TRBJ1-1; 8 bases fit TRBD1. This CDR3 spans 15 amino acids. Germline lookup yields CDR1 MGHDK and CDR2 SYGVNS. V lost 3 bases and J lost 0; bases outside the gene matches: 3. CDR3 coding DNA: TGTGCCAGCAGTGACACAGGGGGATTGAACACTGAAGCTTTCTTT. It is translated as CASSDTGGLNTEAFF.

The rearrangement links TRBV5-4 to TRBJ2-7; D not resolved. There are 14 residues in the CDR3. Germline CDR1 and CDR2: SGHNT and YYREEE (reference sequence). V gave up 6 bases and J gave up 5 bases, with 18 bases separating them. The CDR3 here is CASTAFHQRDEQYF. The CDR3 bases are TGTGCCAGCACCGCATTTCACCAACGGGACGAGCAGTACTTC.

CDR3 sequence: CASNKGEGYNEQFF. DNA for the CDR3: TGTGCCAGTAATAAGGGGGAAGGTTACAATGAGCAGTTCTTC. This chain joins TRBV19 and TRBJ2-1, with D tentatively TRBD1 (6 bases). Germline lookup yields CDR1 LNHDA and CDR2 SQIVND (reference sequence). V gave up 7 bases and J gave up 4 bases, with 14 bases separating them. There are 14 residues in the CDR3.

V is TRBV6-2 or TRBV6-3 and J is TRBJ2-3; 7 positions agree with TRBD2. From germline, CDR1 is MNHEY and CDR2 SVGEGT. This CDR3 contains 16 residues. With V trimmed by 3 bases and J by 0 bases, 6 bases remained unmatched. CDR3 nucleotide sequence: TGTGCCAGCAGTTATGGGCTAGCGGCTAGCACAGATACGCAGTATTTT. Translation gives CASSYGLAASTDTQYF.

The chain links TRBV19 to TRBJ1-1; D remains ambiguous. The V gene's germline CDR1 is LNHDA and CDR2 SQIVND (reference sequence). This CDR3 spans 12 amino acids. Trimming shortened V by 0 bases and J by 4 bases, and 3 bases separated the two germline ends. In nucleotides, the CDR3 is TGTGCCAGTAGTATAGACGTCACTGAAGCTTTCTTT. It is translated as CASSIDVTEAFF. Supplemented by reference TRBV19 and TRBJ1-1, the full variable domain reads DGGITQSPKYLFRKEGQNVTLSCEQNLNHDAMYWYRQDPGQGLRLIYYSQIVNDFQKGDIAEGYSVSREKKESFPLTVTSAQKNPTAFYLCASSIDVTEAFFGQGTRLTVV.

This sequence joins TRBV13 and TRBJ2-2; 10 bases are a match to TRBD1. The germline CDR1 and CDR2 sequences are PRHDT and FYEKMQ (reference sequence). The CDR3 is made up of 16 amino acids. Germline trimming cut 5 bases from V and 6 bases from J; bases unmatched to any gene: 9. The CDR3 is CASSPAGTGESGELFF. In DNA form, the CDR3 reads TGTGCCAGCAGCCCCGCCGGGACAGGGGAGTCCGGGGAGCTGTTTTTT. Combining the CDR3 with reference TRBV13 and TRBJ2-2 gives the whole variable domain AAGVIQSPRHLIKEKRETATLKCYPIPRHDTVYWYQQGPGQDPQFLISFYEKMQSDKGSIPDRFSAQQFSDYHSELNMSSLELGDSALYFCASSPAGTGESGELFFGEGSRLTVL.

The rearrangement uses TRBV19 and TRBJ1-5; D remains unclear. The V gene lost 5 bases and the J gene lost 0 bases, with 11 bases spanning the gap. The CDR3 runs to 15 residues. CDR1 is LNHDA and CDR2 is SQIVND in the germline V gene (reference sequence). CDR3 protein: CASSLSGNSNQPQHF. In DNA, the CDR3 is TGTGCCAGTAGTCTATCGGGAAATAGCAATCAGCCCCAGCATTTT.

The V call is TRBV19, the J call TRBJ1-2, with unresolved D. V lost 1 base to trimming and J lost 8 bases, with 14 bases between them. This CDR3 is built from 14 residues. CDR1 is LNHDA, CDR2 SQIVND, per germline (reference sequence). The CDR3 nucleotides read TGTGCCAGTAGTATAGCCCGGGGAAGGGCCGGCTACACCTTC. This encodes CASSIARGRAGYTF.

This chain links TRBV7-2 with TRBJ1-1; TRBD1 might be the D (5 bases). V gave up 1 base and J gave up 11 bases, with 17 bases separating them. Germline-derived CDR1 and CDR2 are SGHTA and FQGNSA. CDR3 length: 14 amino acids. The CDR3 region is CASSLDGVGRDAFF. CDR3 bases: TGTGCCAGCAGCTTAGATGGGGTCGGCAGGGATGCTTTCTTT.

The genes are TRBV11-2 and TRBJ2-1; 8 bases fit TRBD2. Trimming cost V 7 bases and J 2 bases; bases outside gene matches: 7. CDR1 and CDR2 from the germline V gene are SGHAT and FQNNGV. The CDR3 spans 15 residues. CDR3 region: CASTSGGTAYNEQFF. DNA for the CDR3: TGTGCCAGCACGAGCGGGGGAACGGCCTACAATGAGCAGTTCTTC.

The chain employs TRBV7-2 and TRBJ2-4; 12 bases fit TRBD2. Germline V lookup: CDR1 SGHTA, CDR2 FQGNSA. CDR3 length: 19 residues. The V segment lost 2 bases and the J segment 0 bases; nucleotides outside the gene matches: 8. The CDR3 DNA sequence: TGTGCCAGCAGCTTAATTCACACTAGCGGGAGGCTAGCCAAAAACATTCAGTACTTC. Translation: CASSLIHTSGRLAKNIQYF.

The V and J genes are TRBV30 and TRBJ2-7, with 7 positions matching TRBD2. CDR1 and CDR2 from the germline V gene are GTSNPN and SVGIG (reference sequence). Germline trimming cut 4 bases from V and 6 bases from J; bases unmatched to any gene: 12. This CDR3 spans 14 amino acids. CDR3 sequence reads: CAWTPPGLGIEQYF. The CDR3 DNA is TGTGCCTGGACTCCCCCAGGACTAGGTATCGAGCAGTACTTC.

V usage is TRBV7-6 and J usage is TRBJ1-6, with 7 bases fitting TRBD1. The CDR3 consists of 15 residues. Unmatched junction bases numbered 5, after V lost 0 bases and J lost 9 bases. The germline V gene encodes CDR1 SGHVS and CDR2 FNYEAQ. The CDR3 DNA sequence: TGTGCCAGCAGCTTAGCACAGGGGCAGGGTTCACCCCTCCACTTT. Protein sequence: CASSLAQGQGSPLHF.

The chain recombines TRBV14 with TRBJ2-3; the D is unclear. CDR1 is SGHDN, CDR2 FVKESK, per germline. The CDR3 contains 16 residues. V lost 2 bases and J 2 bases, leaving 14 bases between the germline ends. DNA of the CDR3: TGTGCCAGCAGCCAATACAGCTATCCCACCACAGATACGCAGTATTTT. Encoded protein: CASSQYSYPTTDTQYF.

This rearrangement joins TRBV6-5 to TRBJ2-2; D gene ambiguous. This CDR3 contains 13 residues. V was cut by 6 bases and J by 1 base, with 6 bases left in between. Germline V gene data show CDR1 as MNHEY and CDR2 as SVGAGI. The DNA for the CDR3 is TGTGCCAGCAGCAACAGGAACACCGGGGAGCTGTTTTTT. Its protein product is CASSNRNTGELFF.

The chain is built from TRBV7-2 and TRBJ2-3, with 9 bases aligning to TRBD2. The CDR3 runs 14 residues. Germline V gene data show CDR1 as SGHTA and CDR2 as FQGNSA. J gave up 3 bases and V 7 bases, and 5 bases lay outside the gene matches. The CDR3 sequence is CASTPSGRTDTQYF. The DNA of the CDR3 is TGTGCCAGCACCCCCAGCGGGAGGACAGATACGCAGTATTTT.

The rearrangement uses TRBV28 and TRBJ2-1; weak D call: TRBD2 (6 bases). Germline V CDR1 and CDR2: MDHEN, SYDVKM. This CDR3 has 12 residues. Trimming stripped 7 bases from V and 15 bases from J, with 19 bases between. Here the CDR3 reads CASTGEVQWLFF. The CDR3 nucleotides read TGTGCCAGCACGGGGGAAGTCCAGTGGCTGTTCTTC.

J is TRBJ2-2 and V is TRBV12-2; TRBD2 is the table's D call, not checked against the DNA. TRBV12-2 counts as a pseudogene. This CDR3 comprises 16 residues. This chain's CDR3 is CASRLYSGANTGELFF. CDR3 in DNA: TGTGCAAGTCGCTTATACAGCGGGGCGAACACCGGGGAGCTGTTTTTT.